This T cell receptor beta chain stems from a study of CD8+CD57+ T cells in acquired aplastic anemia. The overall study: Sorted CD4+ and CD8+ cells yielded roughly 3 ug of DNA on average.

Points from the study as a whole: For CD8+ Simpson's diversity, patients and controls showed no significant difference.

Patients who underwent sequencing had shown CD8+CD57+ cell expansion by flow cytometry. In all patients, the disease was severe acquired aplastic anemia. This clonotype was recorded many times. Its antigen is still unknown. With 6 bases removed from V and 0 bases from J, the gap between germline ends came to 20 bases. Germline loops: CDR1 MNHNS, CDR2 SASEGT. This CDR3 region has 17 residues. For CDR3 and TCR beta VDJ profiling, genomic DNA was the template used. One entry per CDR3 protein, called by TCRdb with MiXCR from the reads. The profile shows about 160,000 distinct CDR3 sequences, roughly half of them singletons.

Specimen: sorted CD4+, CD8+, or CD8+CD57+ T cells (not recorded which) from PBMCs. This chain uses TRBV6-1 with TRBJ1-1; no firm D call. This receptor was identified in a human donor with aplastic anemia. DNA of the CDR3: TGTGCCAGCAGCCCCCCGATTGACAACTTCTTGAACACTGAAGCTTTCTTT. Amino acids: CASSPPIDNFLNTEAFF.